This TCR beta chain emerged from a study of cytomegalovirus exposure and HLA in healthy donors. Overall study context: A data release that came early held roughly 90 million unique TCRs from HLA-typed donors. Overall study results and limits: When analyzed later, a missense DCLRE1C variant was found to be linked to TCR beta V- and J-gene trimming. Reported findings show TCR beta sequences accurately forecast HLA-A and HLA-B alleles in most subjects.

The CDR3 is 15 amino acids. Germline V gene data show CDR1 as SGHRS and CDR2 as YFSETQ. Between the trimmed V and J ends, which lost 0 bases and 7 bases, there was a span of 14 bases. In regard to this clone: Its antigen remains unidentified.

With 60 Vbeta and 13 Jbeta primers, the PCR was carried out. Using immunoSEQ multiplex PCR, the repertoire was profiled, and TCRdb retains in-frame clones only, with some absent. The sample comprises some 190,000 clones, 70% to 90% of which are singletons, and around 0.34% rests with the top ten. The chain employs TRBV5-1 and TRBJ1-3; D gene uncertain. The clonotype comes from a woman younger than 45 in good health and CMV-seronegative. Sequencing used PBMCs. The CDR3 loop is CASSLEGERTNTIYF. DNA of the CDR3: TGCGCCAGCAGCTTGGAGGGAGAGAGGACGAACACCATATATTTT.